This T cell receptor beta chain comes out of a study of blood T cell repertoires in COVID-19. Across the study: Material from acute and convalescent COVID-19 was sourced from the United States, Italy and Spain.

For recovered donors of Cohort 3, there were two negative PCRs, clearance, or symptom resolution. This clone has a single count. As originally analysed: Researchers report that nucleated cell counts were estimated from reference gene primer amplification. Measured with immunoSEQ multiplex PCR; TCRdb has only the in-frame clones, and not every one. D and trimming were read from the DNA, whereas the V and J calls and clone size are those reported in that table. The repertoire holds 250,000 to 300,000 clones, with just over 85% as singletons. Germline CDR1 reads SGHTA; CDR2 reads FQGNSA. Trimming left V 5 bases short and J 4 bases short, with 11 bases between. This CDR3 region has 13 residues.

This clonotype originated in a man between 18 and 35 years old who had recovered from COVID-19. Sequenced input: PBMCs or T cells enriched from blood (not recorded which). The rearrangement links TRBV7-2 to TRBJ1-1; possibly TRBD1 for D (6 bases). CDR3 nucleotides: TGTGCCAGCAGCCTAGGACAGTTCACTGAAGCTTTCTTT. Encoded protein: CASSLGQFTEAFF.